This T cell receptor (beta chain) was observed in a study of molecular identifiers for immune sequencing clone quantification. Study-wide results and caveats: Reports indicate spiked Jurkat TCR RNA from one cell could be found among some 980,000 naive cells.

The table lists this clonotype with a few counts. The target antigen is unknown. TCRdb fed the PCR reads into MiXCR, producing one record per CDR3 protein. The sample has under 650,000 distinct CDR3 sequences, about 20% seen once. The material sequenced was naive CD8+ T cells from blood, with Jurkat cell RNA spiked in. Regarding subset: FACS-sorted CD8+CD4-CCR7+CD45RA+ naive T cells. The origin of this receptor is a human donor in good health. Some libraries in this study had Jurkat cell RNA spiked in.

CDR3 region: CASSPTQWRGGINEQFF. The CDR3 bases are TGTGCCAGCAGTCCCACCCAATGGCGGGGGGGTATCAATGAGCAGTTCTTC. The V and J genes are TRBV6-5 and TRBJ2-1; TRBD2 matches at 9 bases. Losses at the gene ends were 5 bases for V and 6 bases for J; bases not matched to a gene: 14. Germline assignment: CDR1 MNHEY and CDR2 SVGAGI. This CDR3 is built from 17 residues.